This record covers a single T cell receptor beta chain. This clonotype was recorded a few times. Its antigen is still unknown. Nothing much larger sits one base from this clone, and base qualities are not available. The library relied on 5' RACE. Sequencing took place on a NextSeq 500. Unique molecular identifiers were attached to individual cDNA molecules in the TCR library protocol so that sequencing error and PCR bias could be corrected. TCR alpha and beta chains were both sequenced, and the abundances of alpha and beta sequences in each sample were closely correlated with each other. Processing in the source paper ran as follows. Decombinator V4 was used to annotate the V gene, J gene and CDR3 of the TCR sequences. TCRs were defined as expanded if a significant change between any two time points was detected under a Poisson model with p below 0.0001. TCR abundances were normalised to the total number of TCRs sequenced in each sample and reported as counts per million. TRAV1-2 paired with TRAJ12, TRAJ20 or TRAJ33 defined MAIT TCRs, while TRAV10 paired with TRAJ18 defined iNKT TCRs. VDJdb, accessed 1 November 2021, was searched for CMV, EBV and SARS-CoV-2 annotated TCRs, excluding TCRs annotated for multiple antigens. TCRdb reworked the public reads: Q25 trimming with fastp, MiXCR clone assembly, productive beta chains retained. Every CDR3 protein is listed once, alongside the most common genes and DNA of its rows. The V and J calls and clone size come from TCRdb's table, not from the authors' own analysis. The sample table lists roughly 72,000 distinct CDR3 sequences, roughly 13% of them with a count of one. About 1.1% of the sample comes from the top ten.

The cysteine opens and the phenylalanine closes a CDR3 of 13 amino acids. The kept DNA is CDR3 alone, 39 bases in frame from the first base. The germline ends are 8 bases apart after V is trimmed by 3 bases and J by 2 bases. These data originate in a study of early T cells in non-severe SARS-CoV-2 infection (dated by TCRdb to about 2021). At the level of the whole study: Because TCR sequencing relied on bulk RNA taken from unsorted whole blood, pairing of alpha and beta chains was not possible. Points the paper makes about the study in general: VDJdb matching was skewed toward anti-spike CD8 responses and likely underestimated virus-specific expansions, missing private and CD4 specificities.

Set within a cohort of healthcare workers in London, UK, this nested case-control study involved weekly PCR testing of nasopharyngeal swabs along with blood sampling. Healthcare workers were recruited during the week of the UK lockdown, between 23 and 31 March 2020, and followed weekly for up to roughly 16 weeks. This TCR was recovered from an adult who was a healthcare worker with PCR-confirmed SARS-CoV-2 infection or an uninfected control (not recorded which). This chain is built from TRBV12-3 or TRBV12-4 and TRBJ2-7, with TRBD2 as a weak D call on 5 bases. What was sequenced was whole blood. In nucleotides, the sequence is TGTGCCAGCAGTTTTGTCGGGACCTACGAGCAGTACTTC. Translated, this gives CASSFVGTYEQYF.